This T cell receptor (beta chain) comes out of a study of human T cells and chemical hapten exposure. Across the whole study: On about 2 cm by about 2 cm of upper inner arm skin, sensitization was performed with 2% DPC. Weekly scalp doses of diphenylcyclopropenone were given to patients during the approximately 23-week study.

In this sample, this clonotype turned up many times. Time point: patch test 3, about 24 weeks after DPC sensitization. Treatment described: therapeutic diphenylcyclopropenone sensitization with weekly scalp DPC. Donation of samples came from alopecia patients who were 18 to 70 years old and suitable for DPC. TCRdb reanalysed the RACE reads using MiXCR and keeps one entry per CDR3 protein. The sample holds some 32,000 distinct CDR3 sequences, 5% to 6.5% seen once. The material sequenced was whole blood, taken in connection with sensitization to the hapten diphenylcyclopropenone (DPC). This clonotype was obtained from a man aged 30 to 45 with alopecia areata. Some clones in this sample may be carry-over from other donors' samples.

The CDR3 region has the DNA TGCAGCGTTGAGCGGACCCCGAACACTGAAGCTTTCTTT. Its protein is CSVERTPNTEAFF. This rearrangement joins TRBV29-1 to TRBJ1-1, with D unclear. With 3 bases removed from V and 1 base from J, the gap between germline ends came to 9 bases. CDR1 is SQVTM, CDR2 ANQGSEA, per germline. This CDR3 region has 13 residues.